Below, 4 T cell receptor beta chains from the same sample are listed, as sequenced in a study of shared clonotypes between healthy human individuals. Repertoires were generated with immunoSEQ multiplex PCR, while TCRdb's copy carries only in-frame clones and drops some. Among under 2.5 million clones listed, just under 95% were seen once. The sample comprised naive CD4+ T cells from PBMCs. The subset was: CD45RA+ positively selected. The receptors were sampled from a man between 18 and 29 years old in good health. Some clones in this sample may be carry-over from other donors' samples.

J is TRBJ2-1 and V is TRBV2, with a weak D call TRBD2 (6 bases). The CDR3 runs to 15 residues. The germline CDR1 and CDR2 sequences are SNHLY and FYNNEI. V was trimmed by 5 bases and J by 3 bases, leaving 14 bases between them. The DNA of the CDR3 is TGTGCCAGCAGTAAAAATACGGGACTCTACAATGAGCAGTTCTTC. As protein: CASSKNTGLYNEQFF. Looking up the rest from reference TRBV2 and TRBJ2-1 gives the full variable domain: EPEVTQTPSHQVTQMGQEVILRCVPISNHLYFYWYRQILGQKVEFLVSFYNNEISEKSEIFDDQFSVERPDGSNFTLKIRSTKLEDSAMYFCASSKNTGLYNEQFFGPGTRLTVL.

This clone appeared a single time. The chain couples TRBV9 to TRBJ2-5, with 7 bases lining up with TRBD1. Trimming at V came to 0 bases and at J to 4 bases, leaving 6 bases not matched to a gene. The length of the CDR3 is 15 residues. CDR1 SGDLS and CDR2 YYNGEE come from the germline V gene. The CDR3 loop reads CASSVGGQASETQYF. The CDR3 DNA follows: TGTGCCAGCAGCGTAGGTGGACAGGCCTCAGAGACCCAGTACTTC.

CDR3: CASSLFAEPQNTGELFF. CDR3 DNA: TGCGCCAGCAGCTTGTTCGCAGAGCCACAAAACACCGGGGAGCTGTTTTTT. The rearrangement links TRBV5-1 to TRBJ2-2; D remains ambiguous. The CDR3 consists of 17 residues. V was shortened by 1 base and J by 2 bases, with 15 bases between the two germline ends. CDR1 SGHRS and CDR2 YFSETQ come from the germline V gene.

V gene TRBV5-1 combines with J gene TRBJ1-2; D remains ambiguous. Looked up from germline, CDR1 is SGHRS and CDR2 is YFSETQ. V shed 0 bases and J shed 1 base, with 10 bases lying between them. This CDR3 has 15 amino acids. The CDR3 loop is CASSLGGADNYGYTF. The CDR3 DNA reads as TGCGCCAGCAGCTTGGGCGGCGCCGATAACTATGGCTACACCTTC.